This T cell receptor beta chain was captured by sequencing in a study of Ad26.COV2.S vaccination and SARS-CoV-2 variants. Study background: By the intramuscular route, Ad26.COV2.S was given once, or twice 56 days apart.

Trimming stripped 6 bases from V and 6 bases from J, with 6 bases between. CDR1 is SEHNR and CDR2 is FQNEAQ in the germline V gene (reference sequence). The CDR3 sequence is 11 residues long. Some clones are missing from TCRdb's copy, which holds only in-frame ones; the method was immunoSEQ multiplex PCR. The data hold approximately 420,000 clones, with roughly nine tenths observed a single time. Treatment meaning: around 19 received Ad26.COV2.S at low or high dose, single or two shots; a few received placebo; per-sample allocation not given. Collection of samples fell on day 63 after the first vaccine or placebo injection.

This chain connects TRBV7-9 to TRBJ2-1, with D maybe TRBD1 (6 bases). The source is a person between 18 and 59 years old who received the Ad26.COV2.S COVID-19 vaccine or a placebo. This specimen was peripheral blood, taken in a trial of Ad26.COV2.S vaccine versus placebo. The CDR3 is CASRGGNEQFF. The CDR3 DNA follows: TGTGCCAGCAGAGGGGGCAATGAGCAGTTCTTC. The full variable domain, rest sourced from reference TRBV7-9 and TRBJ2-1, is DTGVSQNPRHKITKRGQNVTFRCDPISEHNRLYWYRQTLGQGPEFLTYFQNEAQLEKSRLLSDRFSAERPKGSFSTLEIQRTEQGDSAMYLCASRGGNEQFFGPGTRLTVL.